The TCR beta chain described here comes from a study of blood T cell repertoires in COVID-19. CDR1 and CDR2 from the germline V gene are SQVTM and ANQGSEA. This CDR3 region has 13 residues. The J segment lost 8 bases and the V segment lost 8 bases, leaving 6 bases of the junction unmatched. Data came from immunoSEQ multiplex PCR; TCRdb stores just in-frame clones and leaves some out. The profile shows around 63,000 clones, about 90% of them singletons. Sequencing was done on a sample of peripheral blood. V is TRBV29-1 and J is TRBJ2-1; TRBD2 matches 13 bases. This TCR was recovered from a woman aged 80 or over with active COVID-19. The CDR3 loop reads CSMGLAGRDEQFF. The CDR3 DNA sequence: TGCAGCATGGGACTAGCGGGGAGGGATGAGCAGTTCTTC.